A single sample is the source of the 5 T cell receptor beta chains below, sequenced in a study of cytomegalovirus exposure and HLA in healthy donors. The PCR used 60 Vbeta and 13 Jbeta primers. Profiling relied on immunoSEQ multiplex PCR, and the TCRdb table lists in-frame clones only, not all of them. The sample lists more than 140,000 clones; about 80% were seen once. Material for sequencing was PBMCs. These receptors were collected from a man between 25 and 39 years old in good health and CMV-seropositive.

The chain has TRBV5-1 and TRBJ1-2, with D perhaps TRBD1 (6 bases). Per the germline V gene, CDR1 is SGHRS and CDR2 is YFSETQ. V shed 3 bases and J shed 2 bases, with 8 bases lying between them. The CDR3 totals 13 residues. CDR3 loop: CASSSTGNYGYTF. CDR3 DNA sequence: TGCGCCAGCAGCTCTACAGGGAACTATGGCTACACCTTC.

This rearrangement joins TRBV28 to TRBJ1-1; D is unclear. Germline assignment: CDR1 MDHEN and CDR2 SYDVKM. The CDR3 is made up of 15 amino acids. Deletions cut 1 base from V and 0 bases from J, with 9 bases between. CDR3 loop: CASSLSSGVNTEAFF. The CDR3 coding sequence is TGTGCCAGCAGTTTATCGAGCGGCGTGAACACTGAAGCTTTCTTT.

The rearrangement joins TRBV2 to TRBJ2-7, with D maybe TRBD2 (6 bases). This CDR3 has 13 amino acids. Germline loops: CDR1 SNHLY, CDR2 FYNNEI. The V end lost 8 bases, the J end lost 2 bases, and 13 bases lay between the germline ends. CDR3 loop: CASGLGGTYEQYF. DNA of the CDR3: TGTGCCAGCGGGTTAGGAGGGACCTACGAGCAGTACTTC.

J is TRBJ2-1 and V is TRBV6-1; unclear D gene. Germline values: CDR1 MNHNS, CDR2 SASEGT. The CDR3 runs 15 residues. The V end lost 2 bases, the J end lost 7 bases, and 15 bases lay between the germline ends. The CDR3 protein is CASSELRFRQNEQFF. The CDR3 DNA is TGTGCCAGCAGTGAATTGAGGTTCCGGCAAAATGAGCAGTTCTTC.

The chain combines TRBV4-1 with TRBJ2-7, with TRBD1 matching 12 bases. This CDR3 has 15 residues. Unmatched junction bases numbered 11, after V lost 7 bases and J lost 7 bases. Germline assignment: CDR1 MGHRA and CDR2 YSYEKL. CDR3 bases: TGCGCCAGCAACCCTCGGGGGACAGGGGGCGGTGAGCAGTACTTC. Translation gives CASNPRGTGGGEQYF.